A selection of T cell receptor beta chains follows, all from one sample in a study. In TCRdb, the 5' RACE reads were re-called with MiXCR into one record per CDR3 protein. The sample lists tens of thousands of distinct CDR3 sequences; more than 25% were seen once. The sample taken for sequencing was tumor-infiltrating naive CD4+ T cells sorted from the breast tumor. The origin of the receptors is a female donor with breast cancer. Both conserved end residues are part of each CDR3. Each record gives: J gene, clone size, D gene, V gene, CDR3 DNA, CDR3 protein. A D gene is named only where the DNA matches it firmly. Clone size is given for some rows only: seen once, a few or many times, or a class if the clone is expanded.

J: TRBJ1-5; size: -; D: -; V: TRBV6-6; DNA: TGTGCCAGCAGTTACCTCAACACAGGGACTCGCAATCAGCCCCAGCATTTT; CDR3: CASSYLNTGTRNQPQHF
J: TRBJ2-1; size: few; D: TRBD2; V: TRBV24-1; DNA: TGTGCCACCAGTGATATCGGACTAGCGGGAGGGTCCTACAATGAGCAGTTCTTC; CDR3: CATSDIGLAGGSYNEQFF
J: TRBJ2-5; size: -; D: -; V: TRBV15; DNA: TGTGCCACCAGCAGAGTGGCAGGCCTCCAAGAGACCCAGTACTTC; CDR3: CATSRVAGLQETQYF
J: TRBJ2-1; size: -; D: TRBD2; V: TRBV20-1; DNA: TGCAGTGCTAGCAGGACTAGCGGGAGGGCCAATGAGCAGTTCTTC; CDR3: CSASRTSGRANEQFF
J: TRBJ2-7; size: -; D: TRBD1; V: TRBV10-3; DNA: TGTGCCATCAGTGGGGGACAGGGGACCTACGAGCAGTACTTC; CDR3: CAISGGQGTYEQYF
J: TRBJ1-1; size: -; D: -; V: TRBV6-5; DNA: TGTGCCAGCAGTTCGAGCCCACGACCCACTGAAGCTTTCTTT; CDR3: CASSSSPRPTEAFF
J: TRBJ1-4; size: -; D: -; V: TRBV12-3/TRBV12-4; DNA: TGTGCCAGCAGTTTAGGTAAAAAACTGTTTTTT; CDR3: CASSLGKKLFF
J: TRBJ1-2; size: few; D: -; V: TRBV6-1; DNA: TGTGCCAGCACCGAAGGGATCGGGCCGGAGGGCTACACCTTC; CDR3: CASTEGIGPEGYTF
J: TRBJ2-5; size: -; D: -; V: TRBV19; DNA: TGTGCCAGTAGTCCTCAGGGACAAGAGACCCAGTACTTC; CDR3: CASSPQGQETQYF
J: TRBJ2-5; size: -; D: -; V: TRBV24-1; DNA: TGTGCCACCGAGGAGGGGCCCCAAGAGACCCAGTACTTC; CDR3: CATEEGPQETQYF
J: TRBJ1-2; size: many; D: -; V: TRBV6-1; DNA: TGTGCCAGCAGTGAGGGTCTACAGTACTATGGCTACACCTTC; CDR3: CASSEGLQYYGYTF
J: TRBJ2-1; size: -; D: TRBD2; V: TRBV11-3; DNA: TGTGCCAGCAGCTTAAAAGGCGGGGGAGACCCAGGGTACGAGCAGTTCTTC; CDR3: CASSLKGGGDPGYEQFF
J: TRBJ2-1; size: few; D: -; V: TRBV4-1; DNA: TGCGCCAGCAGCCAAGGCTTTCCGCCTGGCTCCTACAATGAGCAGTTCTTC; CDR3: CASSQGFPPGSYNEQFF
J: TRBJ1-5; size: many; D: TRBD1; V: TRBV7-2; DNA: TGTGCCAGCAGCGCCGGGACAGGGAAAAACAGCAATCAGCCCCAGCATTTT; CDR3: CASSAGTGKNSNQPQHF
J: TRBJ1-2; size: medium-sized; D: -; V: TRBV18; DNA: TGTGCCAGCTCACCACGTCAGGGGAGGGACTATGGCTACACCTTC; CDR3: CASSPRQGRDYGYTF
J: TRBJ1-5; size: -; D: TRBD1; V: TRBV12-3/TRBV12-4; DNA: TGTGCCAGCAGCCCAGGACAGGGACCCCAGCCCCAGCATTTT; CDR3: CASSPGQGPQPQHF
J: TRBJ2-7; size: many; D: -; V: TRBV6-1; DNA: TGTGCCAGCAGTGAAGACACCGACGGCTACGAGCAGTACTTC; CDR3: CASSEDTDGYEQYF
J: TRBJ1-6; size: -; D: TRBD1; V: TRBV29-1; DNA: TGCAGCGCCAGGGACAGGGATAATTCACCCCTCCACTTT; CDR3: CSARDRDNSPLHF
J: TRBJ1-2; size: -; D: TRBD1; V: TRBV12-3/TRBV12-4; DNA: TGTGCCAGCATCTACTTAGCGGCAGGGGGCACGGATGGCTACACCTTC; CDR3: CASIYLAAGGTDGYTF
J: TRBJ1-5; size: -; D: TRBD1; V: TRBV7-2; DNA: TGTGCCAGCAGCTCCCCCGGGACAGGGGATCGTCAGCCCCAGCATTTT; CDR3: CASSSPGTGDRQPQHF
J: TRBJ2-3; size: -; D: TRBD2; V: TRBV24-1; DNA: TGTGCCACCAGTGATTTTACGACTAGCGGGAGAGGTGATACGCAGTATTTT; CDR3: CATSDFTTSGRGDTQYF
J: TRBJ2-5; size: -; D: -; V: TRBV9; DNA: TGTGCCAGCAGCGTAGATTTCAGGGGCCAAGAGACCCAGTACTTC; CDR3: CASSVDFRGQETQYF
J: TRBJ1-5; size: -; D: -; V: TRBV18; DNA: TGTGCCAGCTCACCACCAGGGGCAGAGACCCAGCATTTT; CDR3: CASSPPGAETQHF
J: TRBJ2-5; size: many; D: TRBD1; V: TRBV11-2; DNA: TGTGCCAGCAGCTTGGGGGACAGGGACGCAGAGACCCAGTACTTC; CDR3: CASSLGDRDAETQYF
J: TRBJ2-1; size: -; D: TRBD1; V: TRBV28; DNA: TGTGCCAGCAGCCTAGGACAGGGGAGGAATGAGCAGTTCTTC; CDR3: CASSLGQGRNEQFF
J: TRBJ2-1; size: medium-sized; D: TRBD2; V: TRBV9; DNA: TGTGCCAGCAGCGAGCAACTAGCGGGAGGTCAGGGTGAGCAGTTCTTC; CDR3: CASSEQLAGGQGEQFF
J: TRBJ2-1; size: -; D: TRBD2; V: TRBV24-1; DNA: TGTGCCACCAGTGATTTTTCGACTAGCGGGGGGGGGCACAATGAGCAGTTCTTC; CDR3: CATSDFSTSGGGHNEQFF
J: TRBJ1-6; size: -; D: -; V: TRBV12-3/TRBV12-4; DNA: TGTGCCAGCAGTCCCTCGGACACCCTTGCGAACTCACCCCTCCACTTT; CDR3: CASSPSDTLANSPLHF
J: TRBJ1-5; size: -; D: TRBD1; V: TRBV27; DNA: TGTGCCAGCAGTCCTAGACAGGGGGCTCAGCCCCAGCATTTT; CDR3: CASSPRQGAQPQHF
J: TRBJ2-3; size: -; D: TRBD2; V: TRBV20-1; DNA: TGCGGTGCTAGAGTAAGACTAGCGGGAGCCACACATACGCAGTATTTT; CDR3: CGARVRLAGATHTQYF
J: TRBJ2-1; size: many; D: TRBD2; V: TRBV7-9; DNA: TGTGCCAGCAGCACAAGGGGTAGCGGGAGCTCCTACAATGAGCAGTTCTTC; CDR3: CASSTRGSGSSYNEQFF
J: TRBJ2-2; size: few; D: -; V: TRBV4-2; DNA: TGTGCCAGCAGCCAAGGGGGCTTAGCGTCGAACACCGGGGAGCTGTTTTTT; CDR3: CASSQGGLASNTGELFF
J: TRBJ1-2; size: many; D: -; V: TRBV12-3/TRBV12-4; DNA: TGTGCCAGCAAGGGGCCGGTCAGCTCCTATGGCTACACCTTC; CDR3: CASKGPVSSYGYTF
J: TRBJ2-7; size: many; D: TRBD1; V: TRBV12-3/TRBV12-4; DNA: TGTGCCAGCAGTTTCCCCCGGGACAGGAGATTAGGGTACGAGCAGTACTTC; CDR3: CASSFPRDRRLGYEQYF
J: TRBJ1-1; size: many; D: -; V: TRBV18; DNA: TGTGCCAGCTCACCAAGGAGAGAATCGAACACTGAAGCTTTCTTT; CDR3: CASSPRRESNTEAFF
J: TRBJ2-7; size: -; D: TRBD2; V: TRBV6-6; DNA: TGTGCCAGCAGTTACGGAAGCGGGAGGGCTTGCAATGAGCAGTACTTC; CDR3: CASSYGSGRACNEQYF
J: TRBJ1-1; size: -; D: -; V: TRBV12-3/TRBV12-4; DNA: TGTGCCAGCAGTTCCCGTTCCAGAGTGAACACTGAAGCTTTCTTT; CDR3: CASSSRSRVNTEAFF
J: TRBJ2-1; size: medium-sized; D: -; V: TRBV12-3/TRBV12-4; DNA: TGTGCCAGCAGTTTAGCGCTCGGCCACAATGAGCAGTTCTTC; CDR3: CASSLALGHNEQFF
J: TRBJ1-1; size: few; D: -; V: TRBV6-6; DNA: TGTGCCAGCAGTGACGGACAGTCCCGATTTTGGAACACTGAAGCTTTCTTT; CDR3: CASSDGQSRFWNTEAFF
J: TRBJ2-7; size: once; D: TRBD2; V: TRBV20-1; DNA: TGCAGTGCTAGAGGAAGCGGGAGGGCCTACGAGCAGTACTTC; CDR3: CSARGSGRAYEQYF
J: TRBJ2-1; size: few; D: TRBD2; V: TRBV12-3/TRBV12-4; DNA: TGTGCCAGCACTATCCTAGCGGGAGGCTACAATGAGCAGTTCTTC; CDR3: CASTILAGGYNEQFF
J: TRBJ1-1; size: medium-sized; D: -; V: TRBV20-1; DNA: TGCAGTGCTAGAGCAGCAGGGTCGGGCACTGAAGCTTTCTTT; CDR3: CSARAAGSGTEAFF
J: TRBJ1-5; size: once; D: TRBD1; V: TRBV20-1; DNA: TGCAGTGCTGGCCCCGACAGGGTCGGTCAGCACCAGCATTTT; CDR3: CSAGPDRVGQHQHF
J: TRBJ2-1; size: medium-sized; D: -; V: TRBV10-2; DNA: TGCGCCAGCAGTGACGCACTGAGCTCCTACAATGAGCAGTTCTTC; CDR3: CASSDALSSYNEQFF
J: TRBJ2-2; size: many; D: -; V: TRBV7-9; DNA: TGTGCCAGCAGCCCCGACCGACTAGACTCCACCGGGGAGCTGTTTTTT; CDR3: CASSPDRLDSTGELFF
J: TRBJ2-6; size: -; D: TRBD1; V: TRBV19; DNA: TGTGCCAGTATACAGGGGCGGATTTCTGGGGCCAACGTCCTGACTTTC; CDR3: CASIQGRISGANVLTF
J: TRBJ1-5; size: many; D: TRBD1; V: TRBV20-1; DNA: TGCAGTGCTAGGACAGGGGGGAATCAGCCCCAGCATTTT; CDR3: CSARTGGNQPQHF
J: TRBJ2-7; size: medium-sized; D: TRBD1; V: TRBV20-1; DNA: TGCAGTGCGGCTGGACAGGGAATTCTCTACGAGCAGTACTTC; CDR3: CSAAGQGILYEQYF
J: TRBJ2-5; size: medium-sized; D: -; V: TRBV5-1; DNA: TGCGCCAGCAGCTTGGTGCAGAACCAAGAGACCCAGTACTTC; CDR3: CASSLVQNQETQYF
J: TRBJ1-5; size: -; D: -; V: TRBV12-3/TRBV12-4; DNA: TGTGCCAGCAGTTTGTTTAGGTCGGAGATTCGGCCCCAGCATTTT; CDR3: CASSLFRSEIRPQHF
J: TRBJ2-7; size: medium-sized; D: -; V: TRBV10-3; DNA: TGTGCCATCAGTGTCCAGGGAACGTACGAGCAGTACTTC; CDR3: CAISVQGTYEQYF
J: TRBJ1-5; size: medium-sized; D: -; V: TRBV30; DNA: TGTGCCTGGAGTGTGGGGGGGTTTCAGCCCCAGCATTTT; CDR3: CAWSVGGFQPQHF
J: TRBJ2-7; size: few; D: TRBD2; V: TRBV4-2; DNA: TGTGCCAGCAGCCAGGGACTAGCGGGCTCCTACGAGCAGTACTTC; CDR3: CASSQGLAGSYEQYF
J: TRBJ1-4; size: many; D: -; V: TRBV7-9; DNA: TGTGCCAGCAGCTTACGCGGGAAAACTAATGAAAAACTGTTTTTT; CDR3: CASSLRGKTNEKLFF
J: TRBJ2-1; size: -; D: -; V: TRBV11-1; DNA: TGTGCCAGCAGCCCCCCACCGATCTTC; CDR3: CASSPPPIF
J: TRBJ2-1; size: few; D: TRBD2; V: TRBV20-1; DNA: TGCAGTGCTCCGGGAGGGCTGGCCAATGAGCAGTTCTTC; CDR3: CSAPGGLANEQFF
J: TRBJ2-7; size: -; D: -; V: TRBV4-2; DNA: TGTGCCAGCAGCCCCATTGTGGGGGAGACCAACGAGCAGTACTTC; CDR3: CASSPIVGETNEQYF
J: TRBJ2-7; size: many; D: -; V: TRBV28; DNA: TGTGCCAGCAGTAAGATAGCGGAGGGCGACGAGCAGTACTTC; CDR3: CASSKIAEGDEQYF